What follows is one T cell receptor beta chain and its context. Assay: immunoSEQ multiplex PCR; the TCRdb copy retains only in-frame clones and omits some. The table includes about 250,000 clones, around 82% detected once. This CDR3 contains 13 residues. Germline loops: CDR1 SGHTS, CDR2 YDEGEE. The V end was cut by 4 bases, the J end by 11 bases, with 18 bases between. This entry is derived from a study of blood T cell repertoires in COVID-19. The chain has TRBV5-8 and TRBJ1-1; maybe TRBD1 (6 bases). The sequence was collected from a man aged 50-59 years who had recovered from COVID-19. Sequenced material: PBMCs or T cells enriched from blood (not recorded which). This CDR3 reads CASSLGGTGSAFF. The CDR3 DNA reads TGTGCCAGCAGCCTGGGGGGAACAGGGTCGGCTTTCTTT.